This record looks at one T cell receptor (beta chain) sequence and its context. Its antigen is not identified. The record originates from a study of T cell responses to AZD1222 COVID-19 vaccine. Study-wide results and limits: Scientists sampled the repertoires only once the peak T cell response had passed. The donors showed a predominance of white British ancestry and of females, with possible underestimation of clonal diversity. Once two AZD1222 doses were given, Spike-specific TCR breadth and depth went up. Baseline serology detected seropositivity in only six or seven AZD1222 recipients.

Method: immunoSEQ multiplex PCR; TCRdb's copy keeps in-frame clones and lacks some. The table has about 110,000 clones, roughly nine tenths seen once. The CDR3 loop spans 11 amino acids. V was trimmed by 1 base and J by 5 bases, leaving 3 bases between them. Germline assignment: CDR1 SGHNT and CDR2 YYREEE (reference sequence). The material was peripheral blood, obtained on day 0 of AZD1222 vaccination. This chain uses TRBV5-4 with TRBJ2-5; D unresolved. The receptor comes from an adult in good health. CDR3 sequence: CASSLMETQYF. The CDR3 coding sequence is TGTGCCAGCAGCTTGATGGAGACCCAGTACTTC.